Each of the 18 T cell receptor beta chains below was sequenced from the same sample in a study of identical twins. TCRdb analysed the 5' RACE reads with MiXCR anew, one entry per CDR3 protein. Of around 340,000 distinct CDR3 sequences in the sample, approximately 9.1% were seen once. The sequenced material came from naive T cells sorted from blood. The receptors were sampled from a woman between 50 and 59 years old in good health.

This clonotype was picked up a small number of times. The chain couples TRBV29-1 to TRBJ2-3; 7 positions match TRBD2. This CDR3 comprises 13 residues. CDR1 and CDR2 (germline): SQVTM, ANQGSEA. Germline trimming cut 5 bases from V and 6 bases from J; bases unmatched to any gene: 8. CDR3 sequence reads: CSVQRDPRDTQYF. For the CDR3, the DNA is TGCAGCGTTCAGCGGGACCCCAGGGATACGCAGTATTTT.

The rearrangement links TRBV19 to TRBJ1-5; D gene ambiguous. The length of the CDR3 is 14 residues. The ends were cut back, 6 bases at V and 5 bases at J, with 14 bases in the middle. The V gene's germline CDR1 is LNHDA and CDR2 SQIVND (reference sequence). The CDR3 coding sequence is TGTGCCAGTAGCCGTGAGGGTTTGGATCAGCCCCAGCATTTT. Amino acids: CASSREGLDQPQHF. The full variable domain, completed using reference TRBV19 and TRBJ1-5, is DGGITQSPKYLFRKEGQNVTLSCEQNLNHDAMYWYRQDPGQGLRLIYYSQIVNDFQKGDIAEGYSVSREKKESFPLTVTSAQKNPTAFYLCASSREGLDQPQHFGDGTRLSIL.

This chain joins TRBV9 and TRBJ2-1; 9 bases match TRBD2. Germline V CDR1 and CDR2: SGDLS, YYNGEE. V lost 5 bases, J lost 3 bases, and 6 bases stayed unmatched. The CDR3 runs 15 residues. The DNA of the CDR3 is TGTGCCAGCAGGCCCCTAGCGGGGCTCTACAATGAGCAGTTCTTC. Its translation is CASRPLAGLYNEQFF.

This sequence joins TRBV7-2 and TRBJ2-5; perhaps TRBD1 as D (5 bases). CDR3 length: 15 amino acids. The germline V gene encodes CDR1 SGHTA and CDR2 FQGNSA. V shed 1 base and J shed 5 bases, with 14 bases lying between them. CDR3 DNA: TGTGCCAGCAGCTTAGATCCAGGGAAGGGGGAGACCCAGTACTTC. Amino acids: CASSLDPGKGETQYF. Full variable domain (remainder filled in from reference TRBV7-2 and TRBJ2-5): GAGVSQSPSNKVTEKGKDVELRCDPISGHTALYWYRQSLGQGLEFLIYFQGNSAPDKSGLPSDRFSAERTGGSVSTLTIQRTQQEDSAVYLCASSLDPGKGETQYFGPGTRLLVL.

This clonotype was counted a few times. V is TRBV20-1 and J is TRBJ2-1; D ambiguous. This CDR3 region has 15 residues. Trimming took off 6 bases at V and 3 bases at J, with 18 bases between the two ends. Germline CDR1 and CDR2: DFQATT and SNEGSKA (reference sequence). The CDR3 reads CSAIKSPRNYNEQFF. CDR3 bases: TGCAGTGCAATAAAAAGCCCGCGGAACTACAATGAGCAGTTCTTC.

This clonotype was counted at least ten times. The CDR3 protein is CASSRISRERSYNEQFF. In DNA form, the CDR3 reads TGCGCCAGCAGCAGGATCTCGCGGGAGCGGTCCTACAATGAGCAGTTCTTC. V is TRBV4-1 and J is TRBJ2-1, with 7 bases aligning to TRBD2. Trimming at V came to 5 bases and at J to 1 base, leaving 11 bases not matched to a gene. CDR3 size: 17 residues. The germline gives CDR1 MGHRA, CDR2 YSYEKL.

The sample holds a few counts of this clonotype. The V call is TRBV18, the J call TRBJ2-1; D possibly corresponds to TRBD2 (6 bases). The germline CDR1 and CDR2 sequences are KGHSH and LQKENI. With 5 bases removed from V and 8 bases from J, the gap between germline ends came to 22 bases. The CDR3 consists of 16 residues. The CDR3 DNA reads as TGTGCCAGCTCATACCCTCTGAGGGAGGCCTTTGATGAGCAGTTCTTC. Amino acid sequence: CASSYPLREAFDEQFF.

Ten or more counts support this clonotype. This chain uses TRBV5-1 with TRBJ2-1, with 8 bases that match TRBD2. The CDR3 contains 15 residues. Trimming cost V 2 bases and J 2 bases; bases outside gene matches: 3. The germline V gene has CDR1 SGHRS and CDR2 YFSETQ. The CDR3 sequence: CASSFGGGPYNEQFF. CDR3 nucleotides: TGCGCCAGCAGCTTTGGCGGGGGGCCCTACAATGAGCAGTTCTTC.

The chain employs TRBV20-1 and TRBJ2-2; 9 bases agree with TRBD1. The germline V gene has CDR1 DFQATT and CDR2 SNEGSKA (reference sequence). Trimming cost V 0 bases and J 6 bases; bases outside gene matches: 11. The CDR3 length is 17 residues. The CDR3 bases are TGCAGTGCTAGAGATCGCGGCACAGGGGGCAAGTCCGGGGAGCTGTTTTTT. The encoded protein is CSARDRGTGGKSGELFF.

The rearrangement joins TRBV7-9 to TRBJ2-3; TRBD2 agrees at 8 bases. The germline CDR1 and CDR2 sequences are SEHNR and FQNEAQ (reference sequence). V lost 6 bases, J lost 8 bases, and 13 bases stayed unmatched. The CDR3 sequence is 15 residues long. The CDR3 coding sequence is TGTGCCAGCAGTATAGGGACTAGAAATATAGGTACGCAGTATTTT. This gives the protein CASSIGTRNIGTQYF. The variable domain in full, completed from reference TRBV7-9 and TRBJ2-3, reads DTGVSQNPRHKITKRGQNVTFRCDPISEHNRLYWYRQTLGQGPEFLTYFQNEAQLEKSRLLSDRFSAERPKGSFSTLEIQRTEQGDSAMYLCASSIGTRNIGTQYFGPGTRLTVL.

This clonotype was observed many times. This chain links TRBV29-1 with TRBJ2-1; D is uncertain. This CDR3 is 15 amino acids long. V was pared by 7 bases and J by 0 bases, with 16 bases between. Germline CDR1 SQVTM, CDR2 ANQGSEA. CDR3 sequence reads: CSGARLQRSYNEQFF. CDR3 nucleotides: TGCAGCGGGGCCCGACTGCAACGCTCCTACAATGAGCAGTTCTTC.

The CDR3 is CASSQAPSPYEQYF. The CDR3 coding sequence is TGCGCCAGCAGCCAAGCGCCCTCACCCTACGAGCAGTACTTC. V gene TRBV4-1 combines with J gene TRBJ2-7; D unclear. In germline, CDR1 is MGHRA, CDR2 YSYEKL. The CDR3 runs 14 residues. Trimming took off 1 base at V and 2 bases at J, with 9 bases between the two ends.

This clonotype was detected a few times. The chain joins TRBV27 to TRBJ2-3; TRBD2 might be the D (6 bases). This CDR3 spans 13 amino acids. The V end lost 3 bases, the J end lost 5 bases, and 9 bases lay between the germline ends. Germline V gene lookup returns CDR1 MNHEY and CDR2 SMNVEV (reference sequence). CDR3 amino acids: CASSLRDEDTQYF. CDR3 coding DNA: TGTGCCAGCAGTTTGCGGGACGAAGATACGCAGTATTTT.

In its sample, this clonotype was seen many times. V usage is TRBV12-3 or TRBV12-4 and J usage is TRBJ1-1; D is unresolved. Trimming shortened V by 6 bases and J by 1 base, and 12 bases separated the two germline ends. The CDR3 sequence is 14 residues long. Here the CDR3 DNA reads TGTGCCAGCAGAACCGGTTCAGGGAACACTGAAGCTTTCTTT. Protein product: CASRTGSGNTEAFF.

This clonotype was seen many times. The V gene is TRBV5-1, the J gene TRBJ2-3; the match to TRBD1 covers 10 bases. V shed 3 bases and J 1 base; nucleotides not matched to a gene: 5. CDR3 length equals 16 residues. The V gene's germline CDR1 is SGHRS and CDR2 YFSETQ. For the CDR3, the DNA is TGCGCCAGCAGCTGGGACGGGACAGGGGGCACAGATACGCAGTATTTT. This codes for CASSWDGTGGTDTQYF. The full variable domain, completed using reference TRBV5-1 and TRBJ2-3, is KAGVTQTPRYLIKTRGQQVTLSCSPISGHRSVSWYQQTPGQGLQFLFEYFSETQRNKGNFPGRFSGRQFSNSRSEMNVSTLELGDSALYLCASSWDGTGGTDTQYFGPGTRLTVL.

This clonotype was counted at least ten times. This chain connects TRBV5-6 to TRBJ2-3; no clear D gene. CDR1 SGHDT and CDR2 YYEEEE come from the germline V gene. This CDR3 is built from 13 residues. V lost 3 bases, J lost 4 bases, and 9 bases lay in between. The CDR3 DNA follows: TGTGCCAGCAGCTCTCTGGGATCAGATACGCAGTATTTT. As protein: CASSSLGSDTQYF.

V usage is TRBV18 and J usage is TRBJ2-3; 8 bases line up with TRBD1. Trimming removed 2 bases from V and 2 bases from J; junction bases left unmatched: 3. Looked up from germline, CDR1 is KGHSH and CDR2 is LQKENI. CDR3 length: 15 residues. The CDR3 region is CASSPGTGNTDTQYF. The CDR3 DNA follows: TGTGCCAGCTCACCAGGGACAGGCAACACAGATACGCAGTATTTT.

The chain is built from TRBV18 and TRBJ2-3; D is perhaps TRBD2 (5 bases). The CDR3 is 15 residues long. The germline V gene has CDR1 KGHSH and CDR2 LQKENI. Trimming removed 1 base at V and 5 bases at J, with 13 bases between. The CDR3 DNA reads as TGTGCCAGCTCACCACGATCAGCGGCGGTAGATACGCAGTATTTT. As protein: CASSPRSAAVDTQYF.